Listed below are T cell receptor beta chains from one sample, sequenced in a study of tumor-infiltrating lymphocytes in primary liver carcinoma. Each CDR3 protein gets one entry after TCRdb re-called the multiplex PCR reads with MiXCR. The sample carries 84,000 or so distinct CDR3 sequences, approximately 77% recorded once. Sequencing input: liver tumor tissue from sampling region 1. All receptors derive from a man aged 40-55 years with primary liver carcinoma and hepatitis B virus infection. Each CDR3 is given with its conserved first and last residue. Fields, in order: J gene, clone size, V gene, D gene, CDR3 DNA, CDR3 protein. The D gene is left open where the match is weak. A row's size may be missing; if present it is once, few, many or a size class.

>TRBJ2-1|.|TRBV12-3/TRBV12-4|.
TGTGCCAGCAGCTGGAAAGCGGGCAATGAGCAGTTCTTC
CASSWKAGNEQFF
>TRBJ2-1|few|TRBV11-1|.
TGTGCCAGCAGCTTAGGCGGGGCAAATGAGCAGCTTTTC
CASSLGGANEQLF
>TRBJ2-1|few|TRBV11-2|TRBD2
TGTGCCAGCAGCTTAGAGGCTACTAGTGGGAGGGCCAATGAGCAGTTCTTC
CASSLEATSGRANEQFF
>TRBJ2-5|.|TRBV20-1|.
TGCAGTGCTAGAGATGTAGAGGGTATAGTGGAGACCCAGTACTTC
CSARDVEGIVETQYF
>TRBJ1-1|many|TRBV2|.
TGTGCCAGCAGTGAAACAGACTCAAACACTGAAGCTTTCTTT
CASSETDSNTEAFF
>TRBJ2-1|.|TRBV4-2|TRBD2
TGTGGCAGCAGCCAAGCCCGCGGGAGTGACTACAATGAGCAGTTCTTC
CGSSQARGSDYNEQFF
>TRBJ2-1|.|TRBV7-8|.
TGTGCCAGCAACTTAGCGGAGGCCTATAATGAGCAGTTCTTC
CASNLAEAYNEQFF
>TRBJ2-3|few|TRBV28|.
TGTGCCAGCAGTAGGTCCGATAGGCGCACAGATACGCAGTATTTT
CASSRSDRRTDTQYF
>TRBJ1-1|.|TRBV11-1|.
TGCGCCAGCAGCCTTCATACAGCAGAGAACACTGGAGCTTTCTTT
CASSLHTAENTGAFF
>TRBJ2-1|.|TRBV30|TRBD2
TGTGCCTGGACCTCTAGCGGAAGCTCCTACAATGAGAAGTTCTTC
CAWTSSGSSYNEKFF
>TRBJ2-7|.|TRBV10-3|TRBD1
TGTGCCGCAAATCGGGACAGGAGTCACGAGCAGTACTTC
CAANRDRSHEQYF
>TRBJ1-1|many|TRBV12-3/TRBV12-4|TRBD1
TGTGCCAGCAGTTTTCAGGGGGTAGTGGGTGAAGCTTTCTTT
CASSFQGVVGEAFF
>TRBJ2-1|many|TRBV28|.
TGTGCCAGCATGCCAAGCGGAAGCAATGAGCAGTTCTTC
CASMPSGSNEQFF
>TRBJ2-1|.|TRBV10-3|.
TGTGCCATAAGACTGGAAGTGAGTAATGAGCAGTTCTTC
CAIRLEVSNEQFF
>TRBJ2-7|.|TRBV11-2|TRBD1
TGTGCCAGCAGCTCTGTCCAGGGGGACGAGCAATACTTC
CASSSVQGDEQYF
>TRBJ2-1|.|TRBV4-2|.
TGTGCCAGCAGCCAAGCGGGACCCGATGATAATCAGTTCTTC
CASSQAGPDDNQFF
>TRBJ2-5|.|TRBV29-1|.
TGCAGTATTGAAACAGCCGGGGAGACCCAGTACTTC
CSIETAGETQYF
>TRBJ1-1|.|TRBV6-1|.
TGTACCACAAGATCGGGGGGTGTAAACATTGAAGCTTTCTTT
CTTRSGGVNIEAFF
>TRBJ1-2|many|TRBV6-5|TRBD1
TGTGCCAGCAGTTATAGCTGGGACAGGGGGCCTACTACCTTC
CASSYSWDRGPTTF
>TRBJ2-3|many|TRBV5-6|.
TGTGCCAGCAGCTTGGCCCTCGACTCGTCCAAGACAGATACGCAGTATTTT
CASSLALDSSKTDTQYF
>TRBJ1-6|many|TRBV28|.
TGTGCCAGCAGTCCCGGGGATAGGACCTCACCCCTCCACTTT
CASSPGDRTSPLHF
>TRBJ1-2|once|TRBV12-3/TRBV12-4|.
TGTGCTAGCGGTTTTGACCCGGCGGGCTATGGCTACACCTTC
CASGFDPAGYGYTF
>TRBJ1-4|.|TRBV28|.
TGTGCCAACAAACTCGGACAAGTTAATGAAAAACTGTTTTTT
CANKLGQVNEKLFF
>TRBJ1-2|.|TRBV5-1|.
TGCGCCAGCAGCCCCCAGCGGGACGGGGGTAATGGCTACACCTTC
CASSPQRDGGNGYTF
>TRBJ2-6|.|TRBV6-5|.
TGTGCCAGCAGTTACTCGATAAACTCTGGGGCCAAGATCCTTACTTTC
CASSYSINSGAKILTF
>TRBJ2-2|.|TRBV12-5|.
TGTGCTAGTGATTTGGTGTGCTCCGGGGAGCTGTTTTTT
CASDLVCSGELFF
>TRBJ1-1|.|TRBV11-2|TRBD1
TGTGCCAGCAGCCGAATGCGGGGACAGGGGTCCGGCACAGAAGCTTTCTTT
CASSRMRGQGSGTEAFF
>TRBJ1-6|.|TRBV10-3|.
TGTGCCATCAGGGTCGGGCCAGAGTCACCCCCCCACTTT
CAIRVGPESPPHF
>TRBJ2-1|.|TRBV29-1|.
TGCAACGTTCCACTGCCCCTGAGCAATGAGCAGCTCTTC
CNVPLPLSNEQLF
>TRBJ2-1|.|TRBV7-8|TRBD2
TGTGCCAGCAGCAGACCGGAACTAGCGGCTGGTGAGCAGTTCTTC
CASSRPELAAGEQFF
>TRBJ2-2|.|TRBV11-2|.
TGTACCAGCAGCATCGACCACGGGGAGCTGTTTTTT
CTSSIDHGELFF
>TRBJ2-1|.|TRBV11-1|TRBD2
TGTGCCAGCAGTCTGACTAGCGGAGAAGTTGACAATGAGCAGTTCTTC
CASSLTSGEVDNEQFF
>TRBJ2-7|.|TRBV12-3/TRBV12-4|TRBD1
TGTGCCATCAGTTTGGGGCAGGGGGCCAGCGAGCAGTACTTC
CAISLGQGASEQYF
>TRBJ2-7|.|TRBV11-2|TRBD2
TGTGCCAGCAGCATAGGACTAGCGGGTGTGGAATGCTTC
CASSIGLAGVECF
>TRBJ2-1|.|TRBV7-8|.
TGTGCCAGCAGCCCGTTTAGCGGTTACTCCTACAGTGAGCAGTTCTTC
CASSPFSGYSYSEQFF
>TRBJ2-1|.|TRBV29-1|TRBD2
TGTATCGTCGCCTGGACTAGCGGGAGCTCCTATAATGAGCAGTTCTTC
CIVAWTSGSSYNEQFF
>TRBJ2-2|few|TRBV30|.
TGTGCCTGGACTAGGGGGACTACCAGTACCGGGGAGCTGTTTTTT
CAWTRGTTSTGELFF
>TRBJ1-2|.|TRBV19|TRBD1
TGTGCCAGTAGTAGGTCCTCGACAGGGCGCTATGGCTACACCTTC
CASSRSSTGRYGYTF
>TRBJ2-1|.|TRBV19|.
TGTGCCAGTAGTGGGGGACTCCTGGGAGGGGGGCAGTTCTTC
CASSGGLLGGGQFF
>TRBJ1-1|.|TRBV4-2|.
TGTGCCAGCAGCCCATCCCCGGTCTCCAAATTTATGAGCACTGAAGCTTTCTTT
CASSPSPVSKFMSTEAFF
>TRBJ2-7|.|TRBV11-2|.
TGTGTCAGTAGCCTCGGCGGGACTCTACCCTACGAACAGTACTTC
CVSSLGGTLPYEQYF
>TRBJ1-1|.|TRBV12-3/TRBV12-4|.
TGTGCTAGCACCCAGGGGACTCTCGGCACTGAAGCTTTCTTT
CASTQGTLGTEAFF
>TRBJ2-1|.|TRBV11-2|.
TGTGCCAACAGTTCAGCTGGGCCTGGGAATGAGCAGTTCTTC
CANSSAGPGNEQFF
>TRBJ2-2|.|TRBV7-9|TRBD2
TGTGTCAGCAGCCCCCCTAGCGGAATTTCGGCCGGGGAGCTGTTTTTT
CVSSPPSGISAGELFF
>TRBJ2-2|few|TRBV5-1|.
TGCTCCAGCAGACGTGGTGGCACCGGGGAGCTGTTTTTT
CSSRRGGTGELFF
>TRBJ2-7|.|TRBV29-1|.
TGCAGCGTCGTCAATAATGACTGCGAGCAGTACTTC
CSVVNNDCEQYF
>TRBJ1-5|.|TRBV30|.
TGTGCCTGGAATGTAATGGGACGGTTCAATCAGTCCCAGCATTTT
CAWNVMGRFNQSQHF
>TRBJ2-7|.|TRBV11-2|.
TGTACCGGCAGCCTATCTGTTGGAATATCCTATGAGCAGTACTTC
CTGSLSVGISYEQYF
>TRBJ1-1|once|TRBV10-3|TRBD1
TGTGCCATCAGTAGTGACAGGGCGAACACTGGAGCTTTCTTT
CAISSDRANTGAFF
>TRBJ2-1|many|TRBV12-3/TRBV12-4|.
TGTGCCAGCAGCCTTACTACTAGGGTTGATGAGTTCTTC
CASSLTTRVDEFF
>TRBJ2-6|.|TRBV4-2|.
TGTGCCAGCAGCCTCCAAGGAGATTTGGCTGGGGCCAACGTCCTGACTTTC
CASSLQGDLAGANVLTF
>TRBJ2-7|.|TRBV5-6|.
TGTGCCAGCAACGCGACAGTCTTTAGCTCCTACGAGCAGTACTTC
CASNATVFSSYEQYF
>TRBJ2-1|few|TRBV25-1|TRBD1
TGTGTCAGCAGTCCCCCGACAGGGATGAATAATGAGCAGTTCTTC
CVSSPPTGMNNEQFF
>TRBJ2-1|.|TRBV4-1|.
TGCGCCAGCAGCCAAGCGACTGACTACAACGAGCAGTTCTTC
CASSQATDYNEQFF
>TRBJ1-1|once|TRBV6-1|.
TGTGCCAGCAGTGAAGCGACGGGTTTGGAAACTTTCTTT
CASSEATGLETFF
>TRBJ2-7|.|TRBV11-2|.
TGTGCCAGCAGCACGACACCCGGTCCGGGCTACGAGCAGTACTTT
CASSTTPGPGYEQYF
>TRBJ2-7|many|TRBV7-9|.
TGTGCCAGCAGCTTCCGGGACGTCGCCTACGAGCAGTACTTC
CASSFRDVAYEQYF